This T cell receptor (beta chain) was captured in a study of shared clonotypes between healthy human individuals. The junction had 8 bases not matched to a gene; V was cut back by 4 bases and J by 4 bases. The CDR3 covers 16 residues. Germline-derived CDR1 and CDR2 are MGHRA and YSYEKL. For this clone: Antigen unknown.

Running of the assay took place at deep level. Generated by immunoSEQ multiplex PCR, the TCRdb table keeps only in-frame clones and is missing some. The data show 470,000 or so clones, approximately 82% seen once. Healthy HIV-negative adults with no recent acute infections or vaccinations were recruited as donors. In unsorted samples, genomic DNA was obtained using around 100 million PBMCs. Study-wide results and caveats: Depth of sequencing was expected to influence donor clonotype sharing.

The sequenced sample was PBMCs. The clonotype was recovered from a woman aged 35 to 49 in good health. Some clones in this sample may be carry-over from other donors' samples. This chain links TRBV4-1 with TRBJ2-7; the match to TRBD2 covers 12 bases. In nucleotides, the CDR3 is TGCGCCAGCAGCCTCACGACTAGCGGGAGTCAGTACGAGCAGTACTTC. Protein: CASSLTTSGSQYEQYF.